These 19 T cell receptor beta chains originate from one sample sequenced in a study of blood T cell repertoires in COVID-19. Only in-frame clones appear in the TCRdb table, and some are missing; sequencing was by immunoSEQ multiplex PCR. The table lists tens of thousands of clones, 70% to 90% of them singletons, with approximately 60% in the top ten. Sample: peripheral blood. These receptor sequences come from a man in his sixties or seventies with acute or convalescent COVID-19.

The CDR3 sequence: CASSLQGNTEAFF. The CDR3 DNA follows: TGTGCCAGCAGCTTACAGGGGAACACTGAAGCTTTCTTT. V usage is TRBV7-2 and J usage is TRBJ1-1, with TRBD1 as a possible D gene (5 bases). CDR3 length equals 13 residues. The germline V and J ends were trimmed by 2 bases and 1 base, with 5 bases remaining between them. Germline V gives CDR1 SGHTA, CDR2 FQGNSA.

The genes are TRBV7-3 and TRBJ2-2; perhaps TRBD1 as D (6 bases). This CDR3 has 14 residues. CDR1 and CDR2 (germline): SGHTA, FQGTGA. V lost 6 bases, J lost 1 base, and 9 bases lay in between. CDR3 residues: CASRAQGNTGELFF. The CDR3 DNA reads as TGTGCCAGCAGAGCACAGGGGAACACCGGGGAGCTGTTTTTT.

V is TRBV7-9 and J is TRBJ2-2; possibly TRBD2 for D (6 bases). CDR1 is SEHNR, CDR2 FQNEAQ, per germline (reference sequence). The germline V and J ends were trimmed by 5 bases and 5 bases, with 18 bases remaining between them. The CDR3 runs 16 residues. The CDR3 loop reads CASSPPGLRGTGELFF. DNA of the CDR3: TGTGCCAGCAGCCCACCGGGACTCCGCGGGACCGGGGAGCTGTTTTTT.

This clone was picked up one time. The chain links TRBV27 to TRBJ1-6, with TRBD1 matching 9 bases. Trimming cost V 3 bases and J 8 bases; bases outside gene matches: 2. Germline V lookup: CDR1 MNHEY, CDR2 SMNVEV (reference sequence). There are 14 residues in the CDR3. The CDR3 is CASSFDRGDSPLHF. The CDR3 DNA is TGTGCCAGCAGTTTTGACAGGGGGGATTCACCCCTCCACTTT.

This chain uses TRBV19 with TRBJ2-2, with TRBD1 matching over 7 bases. Looked up from germline, CDR1 is LNHDA and CDR2 is SQIVND (reference sequence). This CDR3 comprises 15 residues. J gave up 3 bases and V 3 bases, and 4 bases lay outside the gene matches. CDR3 sequence reads: CASSIGQVDTGELFF. The CDR3 DNA reads as TGTGCCAGTAGTATTGGACAGGTGGACACCGGGGAGCTGTTTTTT.

The rearrangement uses TRBV7-2 and TRBJ2-3, with D unresolved. This CDR3 is 14 amino acids long. The germline V gene has CDR1 SGHTA and CDR2 FQGNSA. V was trimmed by 5 bases and J by 0 bases, leaving 9 bases between them. The CDR3 is CASSAAASTDTQYF. CDR3 bases: TGTGCCAGCAGCGCGGCCGCCAGCACAGATACGCAGTATTTT.

The V and J genes are TRBV27 and TRBJ1-2; D possibly corresponds to TRBD1 (6 bases). Germline assignment: CDR1 MNHEY and CDR2 SMNVEV (reference sequence). The CDR3 sequence is 14 residues long. The V end lost 5 bases, the J end lost 5 bases, and 15 bases lay between the germline ends. The CDR3 protein is CASSIRQAGYGYTF. The CDR3 DNA follows: TGTGCCAGCAGTATAAGACAGGCTGGGTATGGCTACACCTTC.

V usage is TRBV7-8 and J usage is TRBJ1-3, with TRBD1 as a possible D gene (5 bases). V was trimmed by 5 bases and J by 0 bases, leaving 8 bases between them. CDR1 SGHVS and CDR2 FQNEAQ come from the germline V gene. This CDR3 has 14 residues. For the CDR3, the DNA is TGTGCCAGCAGCACAGGACCCTCTGGAAACACCATATATTTT. Encoded protein: CASSTGPSGNTIYF.

This clone occurred a few times. The V gene is TRBV28, the J gene TRBJ1-1; D is perhaps TRBD1 (6 bases). Germline CDR1 is MDHEN and CDR2 is SYDVKM. The CDR3 has 16 residues. Trimming took off 7 bases at V and 5 bases at J, with 23 bases between the two ends. The CDR3 nucleotides read TGTGCCAGCACCAAATGGGGTCGAGGGGGAAAAACTGAAGCTTTCTTT. This translates into CASTKWGRGGKTEAFF.

The chain links TRBV5-4 to TRBJ1-1; D is unresolved. Trimming cost V 2 bases and J 5 bases, with 10 bases left between them. Germline V gene data show CDR1 as SGHNT and CDR2 as YYREEE (reference sequence). The CDR3 runs 13 residues. CDR3 in DNA: TGTGCCAGCAGCTTACGGAGGGATACTGAAGCTTTCTTT. It yields the protein CASSLRRDTEAFF.

The chain couples TRBV18 to TRBJ2-5, with D unclear. CDR1 is KGHSH and CDR2 is LQKENI in the germline V gene. This CDR3 is built from 13 residues. Trimming removed 2 bases from V and 4 bases from J, with 8 bases in between. The CDR3 sequence: CASSPDQRETQYF. CDR3 sequence (DNA): TGTGCCAGCTCACCAGACCAGCGAGAGACCCAGTACTTC.

The gene calls are TRBV14 and TRBJ2-5, with D maybe TRBD2 (6 bases). The V end was cut by 5 bases, the J end by 1 base, with 11 bases between. Germline V gene sequence: CDR1 SGHDN, CDR2 FVKESK. The CDR3 loop spans 14 amino acids. CDR3 sequence (DNA): TGTGCCAGCAGCGGGATGGGGGGCCAAGAGACCCAGTACTTC. This sequence encodes CASSGMGGQETQYF.

The J gene is TRBJ2-2, the V gene TRBV7-3; D may be TRBD2 (5 bases). Germline CDR1 is SGHTA and CDR2 is FQGTGA. CDR3 length: 14 amino acids. V was cut by 7 bases and J by 7 bases, with 16 bases left in between. CDR3 residues: CASTLVLGVGELFF. The CDR3 region has the DNA TGTGCCAGCACCCTTGTCCTCGGGGTCGGGGAGCTGTTTTTT.

This clone has only one observation. The gene calls are TRBV3-1 (or the pseudogene TRBV3-2) and TRBJ1-1; D may be TRBD1 (6 bases). Trimming left V 7 bases short and J 0 bases short, with 24 bases between. The CDR3 covers 18 residues. Germline CDR1 LGHDT, CDR2 YNNKEL (reference sequence). The CDR3 loop is CASTEIRRTGIMNTEAFF. CDR3 nucleotide sequence: TGTGCCAGCACCGAGATTAGACGAACAGGGATCATGAACACTGAAGCTTTCTTT.

This clone has a handful of counts. V gene TRBV11-2 combines with J gene TRBJ1-1; no definite D call. Trimming took 1 base from V and 3 from J, leaving 9 bases between them. This CDR3 has 14 residues. The germline V gene encodes CDR1 SGHAT and CDR2 FQNNGV. The CDR3 loop is CASSLVWQDTEAFF. The DNA for the CDR3 is TGTGCCAGCAGCTTAGTTTGGCAGGACACTGAAGCTTTCTTT.

The chain links TRBV27 to TRBJ1-1; D might be TRBD1 (5 bases). The germline V gene has CDR1 MNHEY and CDR2 SMNVEV (reference sequence). Trimming took 3 bases from V and 1 from J, leaving 15 bases between them. The CDR3 sequence is 16 residues long. Here the CDR3 reads CASSLQYGQENTEAFF. CDR3 DNA sequence: TGTGCCAGCAGTTTGCAATATGGACAAGAGAACACTGAAGCTTTCTTT.

This clone was seen more than once but under ten times. The chain has TRBV6-4 and TRBJ1-1, with D possibly being TRBD1 (5 bases). CDR1 is MRHNA and CDR2 is SNTAGT in the germline V gene. V lost 6 bases and J 1 base, leaving 9 bases between the germline ends. This CDR3 spans 13 amino acids. CDR3 sequence (DNA): TGTGCCAGCAGCTTGACAGCGAACACTGAAGCTTTCTTT. Protein sequence: CASSLTANTEAFF.

This CDR3 reads CASSIGRDQYEQYF. The CDR3 DNA reads as TGTGCCAGTAGTATAGGGCGGGATCAATACGAGCAGTACTTC. The J gene is TRBJ2-7, the V gene TRBV19; D may be TRBD2 (6 bases). This CDR3 is built from 14 residues. Germline loops: CDR1 LNHDA, CDR2 SQIVND (reference sequence). V was trimmed by 1 base and J by 4 bases, leaving 11 bases between them.

This clone was recorded only once. The chain is built from TRBV6-2 or TRBV6-3 and TRBJ1-5; D uncertain. The CDR3 consists of 15 residues. Trimming removed 6 bases from V and 2 bases from J, with 14 bases in between. The germline V gene encodes CDR1 MNHEY and CDR2 SVGEGT. The DNA of the CDR3 is TGTGCCAGCAGCCCCCTATTAATGGGCAATCAGCCCCAGCATTTT. This translates into CASSPLLMGNQPQHF.